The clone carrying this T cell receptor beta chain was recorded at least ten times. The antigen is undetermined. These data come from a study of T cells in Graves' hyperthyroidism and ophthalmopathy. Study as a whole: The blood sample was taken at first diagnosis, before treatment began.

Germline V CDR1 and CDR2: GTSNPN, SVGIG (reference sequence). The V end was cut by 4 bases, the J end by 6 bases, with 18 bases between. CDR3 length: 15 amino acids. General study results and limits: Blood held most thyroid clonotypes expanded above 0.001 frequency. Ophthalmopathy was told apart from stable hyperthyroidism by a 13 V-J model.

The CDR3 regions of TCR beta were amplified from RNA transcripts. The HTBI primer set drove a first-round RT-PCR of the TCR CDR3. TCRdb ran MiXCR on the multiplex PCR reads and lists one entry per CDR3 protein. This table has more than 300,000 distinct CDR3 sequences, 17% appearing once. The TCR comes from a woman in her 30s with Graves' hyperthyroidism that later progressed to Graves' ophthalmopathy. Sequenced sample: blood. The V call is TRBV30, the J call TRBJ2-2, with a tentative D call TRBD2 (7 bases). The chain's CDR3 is CAWIRGGRGSGELFF. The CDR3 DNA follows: TGTGCCTGGATTAGGGGGGGGAGAGGATCCGGGGAGCTGTTTTTT.